The rows below give T cell receptor beta chains drawn from one sample of a study of blood T cell repertoires in COVID-19. Sequencing was performed with immunoSEQ multiplex PCR; in TCRdb, only in-frame clones are kept and a portion is missing. The data hold hundreds of thousands of clones, with more than 75% observed a single time. The sample consisted of peripheral blood. These receptors all come from a man aged 50 to 60 with COVID-19, enrolled during active disease. CDR3s include the opening cysteine and the closing phenylalanine or tryptophan. D genes are given only for firm matches. Some rows mark clone size as missing; the rest say once, few, many or name a class of expanded clone.

cdr3_aa cdr3_nt clone_size d_call v_call cdr3_length j_call
CASSPNVGTENQPQHF TGTGCCAGCAGCCCGAATGTCGGGACAGAGAATCAGCCCCAGCATTTT - TRBD1 TRBV7-8 16 TRBJ1-5
CASSHGTSGRGDEQFF TGTGCCAGCAGCCACGGGACTAGCGGGAGGGGGGATGAGCAGTTCTTC - TRBD2 TRBV3-1/TRBV3-2 16 TRBJ2-1
CASSRDSFQPQHF TGTGCCAGCAGCCGAGACAGCTTCCAGCCCCAGCATTTT - - TRBV11-2 13 TRBJ1-5
CASILGRGRENTGELFF TGTGCCAGCATCCTCGGACGGGGGCGGGAGAATACCGGGGAGCTGTTTTTT once - TRBV7-9 17 TRBJ2-2
CASSQSNTGGLSYEQYF TGTGCCAGCAGTCAATCAAATACGGGGGGCCTCTCCTACGAGCAGTACTTC - - TRBV27 17 TRBJ2-7
CASSYRGSGSPLHF TGTGCCAGCAGTTACAGGGGTTCGGGCTCACCCCTCCACTTT - - TRBV6-5 14 TRBJ1-6
CASSLAGTGFQPQHF TGCGCCAGCAGCTTGGCCGGGACAGGGTTCCAGCCCCAGCATTTT once TRBD1 TRBV5-1 15 TRBJ1-5
CASSLGGDGDTGELFF TGTGCCAGCAGCTTAGGTGGCGACGGGGACACCGGGGAGCTGTTTTTT - - TRBV7-6 16 TRBJ2-2
CASSWTENTEAFF TGCGCCAGCAGCTGGACAGAGAACACTGAAGCTTTCTTT - - TRBV5-1 13 TRBJ1-1
CASSVGGSSYEQYF TGTGCCAGCAGCGTAGGGGGCTCCTCCTACGAGCAGTACTTC - - TRBV9 14 TRBJ2-7
CASSYLVGASNTEAFF TGTGCCAGCAGTTACTTAGTTGGGGCCTCGAACACTGAAGCTTTCTTT - - TRBV6-2/TRBV6-3 16 TRBJ1-1
CASSLGVLGGPDYGYTF TGTGCCAGCAGCTTAGGGGTCCTGGGGGGACCTGACTATGGCTACACCTTC once - TRBV13 17 TRBJ1-2
CASSPPGIRSHDDTEAFF TGTGCCAGCTCACCACCGGGTATCCGGAGTCACGACGACACTGAAGCTTTCTTT - - TRBV18 18 TRBJ1-1
CASSTQRNTEAFF TGTGCCAGCAGCACCCAGCGGAACACTGAAGCTTTCTTT - - TRBV7-8 13 TRBJ1-1
CASSSFGGVFSYEQYF TGTGCCAGCAGCTCCTTCGGAGGGGTATTCTCCTACGAGCAGTACTTC - - TRBV11-2 16 TRBJ2-7
CASSLESQGKQYF TGTGCCAGCAGCTTGGAGAGCCAGGGCAAGCAGTACTTC few - TRBV5-8 13 TRBJ2-7